This record concerns one T cell receptor beta chain sequence. Original methodology: How many nucleated cells were present was estimated from reference gene primer amplification. Only in-frame clones appear in the TCRdb table, and some are missing; sequencing was by immunoSEQ multiplex PCR. Clone size and V and J calls were adopted from that table, with D and trimming inferred from the DNA. This repertoire shows roughly 200,000 clones, roughly 86% found once; its top ten account for under 2%. This sample is drawn from a study of blood T cell repertoires in COVID-19. At the level of the study: Samples taken during acute and convalescent COVID-19 were collected in the United States, Italy and Spain. T cells, B-cell-depleted T cells, or PBMCs provided the cDNA or gDNA that served as material.

This CDR3 region has 16 residues. The J segment lost 2 bases and the V segment lost 5 bases, leaving 4 bases of the junction unmatched. CDR1 LNHDA and CDR2 SQIVND come from the germline V gene (reference sequence). The source of this sequence is a man aged 18-30 years with active or convalescent COVID-19. The V gene is TRBV19, the J gene TRBJ2-2; 11 nucleotides agree with TRBD2. Sample: peripheral blood. CDR3: CASSVRLAGNTGELFF. CDR3 nucleotide sequence: TGTGCCAGTAGTGTCCGACTAGCGGGAAACACCGGGGAGCTGTTTTTT.